This TCR beta chain stems from a study of molecular identifiers for immune sequencing clone quantification (dated by TCRdb to 2017 to 2018). In the study overall: For a replicate experiment, the RNA from either approximately 20,000 or 100,000 naive CD8 T cells was divided into five aliquots, and four of those aliquots went on to sequencing. This methods study benchmarked molecular-identifier clustering-based TCR repertoire sequencing (MIDCIRS) and TCR RNA copy counting, using CD8 T cells to do so.

The table lists this clonotype with many counts. Its target antigen remains unknown. Per-base qualities were not stored, and no clone one base away is much larger. Points the paper makes about the study in general: Even against a background of 850,000 to 1,000,000 naive CD8 T cells, spiked-in Jurkat TCR RNA amounting to a single cell's worth was reported to be detectable. Modeling gave roughly 2.9 recovered TCR RNA copies per cell versus 8 to 10 by digital PCR, implying approximately 30% capture efficiency. When barcode sub-clustering was left out, chimeric consensus sequences inflated TCR diversity, with chimeras reaching as high as 47%. Naive libraries contained spiked-in Jurkat TCR RNA (around eleven copies' worth), which is not part of the donor repertoire. In CMV-specific effector cells, over 97% of molecules were held by clones above 20 RNA copies, whereas under 1% of molecules were held by such clones in naive cells. Highly expanded clone sizes could be underestimated if identical TCR molecules share a barcode.

Libraries of naive CD8 T cells were generated from roughly 21,000 to 960,000 sorted cells, with 10%, 30% or 50% of the purified RNA used. Naive CD8 T cells were FACS-sorted as CD8+CD4-CCR7+CD45RA+ on a BD FACSAria II into RLT Plus buffer. To test detection sensitivity, Jurkat RNA equivalent to more than 9 TCR copies was spiked into samples of roughly 18,000-1,000,000 naive CD8 T cells. CD8 T cells were enriched using RosetteSep CD8+ T Cell Enrichment Cocktail and Ficoll-Paque, and the enriched cells then underwent ACK red cell lysis. The V and J ends are trimmed by 3 bases and 7 bases, leaving 17 bases between them. From a lookup of the germline V gene (reference sequence), CDR1 and CDR2 are LNHDA and SQIVND. Including the terminal cysteine and phenylalanine, the CDR3 comprises 15 residues. The only DNA kept is the CDR3, 45 bases in frame from the first base. Library creation used PCR. The run used an Illumina HiSeq 4000. Preparation of bulk TCR libraries followed a previously described approach, with the TCR primers listed in Table S5. Purification of total RNA was performed with the Qiagen AllPrep DNA/RNA kit. Before analysis, reads from multiple sequencing runs of the same library were pooled. The published analysis was carried out like this. Reads were retained only if the reads had an exact TCR constant sequence, and the retained reads were trimmed to 150 nt and grouped according to their 12-nt molecular barcodes. Reads within each barcode group were sub-clustered using a 15% Levenshtein threshold, and quality-weighted consensus sequences were constructed for each RNA molecule. Non-functional sequences were filtered out, along with any lower-count sequence sitting one edit away from another sequence. Based on fitting two negative binomial distributions, any barcode sub-cluster with under 20% of the maximum read count was discarded. TCRdb took the public reads, trimmed them with fastp at Q25, ran MiXCR for clone calling and kept in-frame beta chains. A single entry per CDR3 protein holds the most common genes and DNA from its merged rows. These V and J calls are TCRdb output, not the study's own analysis. The sample table contains around 25,000 distinct CDR3 sequences; only one count was recorded for more than 15% of them. The ten most abundant clones make up 0.9% to 1% of the sample.

The source material was naive CD8+ T cells from blood, with Jurkat cell RNA spiked in. In the paper's terms, the cell subset or site label means: FACS-sorted CD8+CD4-CCR7+CD45RA+ naive T cells. The chain was built from TRBV19 and TRBJ2-3; TRBD2 might be the D gene, on 6 matching bases. This TCR was sampled from a human donor in good health. Some libraries in this study had Jurkat cell RNA spiked in. The DNA is TGTGCCAGTAGTATTGCGGGGACTTCTATAAATACGCAGTATTTT. Its translation reads: CASSIAGTSINTQYF.